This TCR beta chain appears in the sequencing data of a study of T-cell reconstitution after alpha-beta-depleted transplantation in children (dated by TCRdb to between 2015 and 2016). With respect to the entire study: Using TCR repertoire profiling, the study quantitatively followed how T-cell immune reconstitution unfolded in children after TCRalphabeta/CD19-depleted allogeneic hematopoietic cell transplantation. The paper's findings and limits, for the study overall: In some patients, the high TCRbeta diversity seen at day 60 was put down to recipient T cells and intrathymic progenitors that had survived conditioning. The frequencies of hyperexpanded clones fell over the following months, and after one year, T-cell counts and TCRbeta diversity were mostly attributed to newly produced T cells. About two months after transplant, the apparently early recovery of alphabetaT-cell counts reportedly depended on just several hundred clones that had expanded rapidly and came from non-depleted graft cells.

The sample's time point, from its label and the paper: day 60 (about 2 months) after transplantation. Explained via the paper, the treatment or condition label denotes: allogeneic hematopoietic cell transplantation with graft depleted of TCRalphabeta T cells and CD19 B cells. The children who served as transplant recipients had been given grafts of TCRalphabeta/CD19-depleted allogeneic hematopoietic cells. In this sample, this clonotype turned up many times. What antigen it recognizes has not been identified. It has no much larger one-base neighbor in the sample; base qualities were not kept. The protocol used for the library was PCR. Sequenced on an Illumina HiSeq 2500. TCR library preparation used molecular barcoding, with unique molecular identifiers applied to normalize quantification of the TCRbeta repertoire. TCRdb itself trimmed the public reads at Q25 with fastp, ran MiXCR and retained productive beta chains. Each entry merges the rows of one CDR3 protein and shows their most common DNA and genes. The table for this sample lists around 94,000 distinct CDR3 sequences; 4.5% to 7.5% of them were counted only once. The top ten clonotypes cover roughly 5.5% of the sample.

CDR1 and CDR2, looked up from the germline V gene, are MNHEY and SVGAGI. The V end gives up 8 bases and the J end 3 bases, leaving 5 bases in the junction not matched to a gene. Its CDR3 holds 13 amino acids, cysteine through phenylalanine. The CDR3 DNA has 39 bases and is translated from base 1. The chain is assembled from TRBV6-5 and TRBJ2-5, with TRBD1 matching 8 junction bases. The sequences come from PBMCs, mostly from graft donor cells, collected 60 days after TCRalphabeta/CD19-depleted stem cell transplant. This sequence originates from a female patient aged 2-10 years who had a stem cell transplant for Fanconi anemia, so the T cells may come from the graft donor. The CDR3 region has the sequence CASLYRGKETQYF. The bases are TGTGCCAGCCTCTACAGGGGGAAAGAGACCCAGTACTTC.